These 7 T cell receptor beta chains were sequenced from one sample in a study of molecular identifiers for immune sequencing clone quantification. TCRdb re-called the PCR reads through MiXCR, storing one row per CDR3 protein. The table has around 480,000 distinct CDR3 sequences, about 26% seen once. The sample comprised naive CD8+ T cells from blood, with Jurkat cell RNA spiked in. Subset meaning: FACS-sorted CD8+CD4-CCR7+CD45RA+ naive T cells. These receptors all come from a human donor in good health. Some libraries in this study had Jurkat cell RNA spiked in.

This clonotype was counted only a few times. The chain combines TRBV12-3 or TRBV12-4 with TRBJ1-2; 10 nucleotides match TRBD1. This CDR3 has 14 residues. With V trimmed by 8 bases and J by 4 bases, 7 bases remained unmatched. This chain's CDR3 is CASADRGLIYGYTF. The DNA of the CDR3 is TGTGCCAGCGCTGACAGGGGGCTGATCTATGGCTACACCTTC.

Regarding this clonotype: At one boundary the junction diverges from the germline segment, which might be a read error. The rearrangement links TRBV5-1 to TRBJ2-6; the D gene is possibly TRBD1 (6 bases). The V gene's germline CDR1 is SGHRS and CDR2 YFSETQ. The length of the CDR3 is 18 residues. CDR3 protein: CACSLAPDSRSGANVLTF. The CDR3 region has the DNA TGCGCCTGCAGCTTGGCCCCGGACAGCCGCTCTGGGGCCAACGTCCTGACTTTC.

The J gene is TRBJ1-2, the V gene TRBV10-2, with TRBD1 as a possible D gene (6 bases). The V gene lost 3 bases and the J gene lost 7 bases, with 12 bases spanning the gap. Germline loops: CDR1 WSHSY, CDR2 SAAADI. CDR3 size: 13 residues. CDR3: CASSESGAAGYTF. CDR3 in DNA: TGCGCCAGCAGTGAATCAGGGGCAGCTGGCTACACCTTC.

This chain uses TRBV27 with TRBJ2-5, with TRBD1 as a possible D gene (5 bases). The germline V gene has CDR1 MNHEY and CDR2 SMNVEV (reference sequence). V was cut by 3 bases and J by 2 bases, with 10 bases left in between. The CDR3 covers 14 residues. The DNA of the CDR3 is TGTGCCAGCAGTTTTTATGACAGTCAAGAGACCCAGTACTTC. As protein: CASSFYDSQETQYF.

This clonotype was picked up many times. The J gene is TRBJ2-5, the V gene TRBV14, with 11 bases fitting TRBD1. The CDR3 spans 18 residues. Trimming removed 0 bases from V and 3 bases from J; junction bases left unmatched: 9. Germline CDR1 is SGHDN and CDR2 is FVKESK. The CDR3 protein is CASSQDLGQGVLEETQYF. In DNA form, the CDR3 reads TGTGCCAGCAGCCAAGATCTGGGACAGGGGGTTTTAGAAGAGACCCAGTACTTC.

Comments on this clonotype: A much larger clone is a single base away; this may be a read error. The rearrangement uses TRBV7-9 and TRBJ1-1; perhaps TRBD1 as D (5 bases). The CDR3 covers 14 residues. Germline CDR1 and CDR2: SEHNR and FQNEAQ (reference sequence). The CDR3 DNA reads TGTGCCAGCAGCTTATTAGGGGTCACCACTGGAGCTTTCTTT. Its translation: CASSLLGVTTGAFF.

This rearrangement joins TRBV14 to TRBJ1-3; unclear D gene. The CDR3 runs to 14 residues. In germline, CDR1 is SGHDN, CDR2 FVKESK. Trimming took off 4 bases at V and 1 base at J, with 8 bases between the two ends. The CDR3 protein is CASSPTISGNTIYF. For the CDR3, the DNA is TGTGCCAGCAGCCCCACTATATCTGGAAACACCATATATTTT.